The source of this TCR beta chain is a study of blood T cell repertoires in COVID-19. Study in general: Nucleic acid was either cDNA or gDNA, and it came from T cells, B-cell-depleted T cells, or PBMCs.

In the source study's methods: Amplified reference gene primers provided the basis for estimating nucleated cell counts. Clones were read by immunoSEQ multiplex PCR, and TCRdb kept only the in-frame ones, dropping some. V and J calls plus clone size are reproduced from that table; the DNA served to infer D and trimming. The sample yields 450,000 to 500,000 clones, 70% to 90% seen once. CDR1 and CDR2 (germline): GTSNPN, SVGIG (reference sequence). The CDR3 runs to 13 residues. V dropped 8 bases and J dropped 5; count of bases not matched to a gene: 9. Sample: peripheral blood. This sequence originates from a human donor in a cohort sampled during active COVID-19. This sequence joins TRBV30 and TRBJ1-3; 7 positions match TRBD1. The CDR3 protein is CARRPQGRNTIYF. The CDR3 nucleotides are TGTGCCCGCCGCCCACAGGGGCGAAACACCATATATTTT. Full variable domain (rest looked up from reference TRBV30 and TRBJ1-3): SQTIHQWPATLVQPVGSPLSLECTVEGTSNPNLYWYRQAAGRGLQLLFYSVGIGQISSEVPQNLSASRPQDRQFILSSKKLLLSDSGFYLCARRPQGRNTIYFGEGSWLTVV.